Below are 25 T cell receptor beta chains sequenced from a single sample in a study of a mutant IDH1 vaccine in newly diagnosed glioma. Measured with immunoSEQ multiplex PCR; TCRdb has only the in-frame clones, and not every one. The data show about 83,000 clones, over 75% seen once. Time point described: week 47, end of study. Each dose of the vaccine consisted of 300 ug of mutant IDH1 20-mer peptide, with topical imiquimod. Their target antigens are unknown. The sample in question was PBMCs, obtained from a glioma patient whose treatment included an IDH1 peptide vaccine. The receptors shown here come from a man aged 40-50 years with glioma.

V is TRBV27 and J is TRBJ2-3; tentatively, D is TRBD2 (6 bases). Per germline, CDR1 MNHEY and CDR2 SMNVEV (reference sequence). This CDR3 comprises 17 residues. The V gene lost 6 bases and the J gene lost 6 bases, with 25 bases spanning the gap. CDR3 DNA: TGTGCCAGCAGAGTACTCACCTTGTCCGGAGGAGGGGATACGCAGTATTTT. It translates to CASRVLTLSGGGDTQYF.

V is TRBV6-5 and J is TRBJ1-3; no definite D call. With 2 bases removed from V and 4 bases from J, the gap between germline ends came to 3 bases. This CDR3 spans 12 amino acids. Germline values: CDR1 MNHEY, CDR2 SVGAGI. CDR3: CASSYGGNTIYF. The CDR3 DNA is TGTGCCAGCAGTTACGGCGGAAACACCATATATTTT.

The chain combines TRBV4-1 with TRBJ1-2; D gene uncertain. With 0 bases removed from V and 4 bases from J, the gap between germline ends came to 12 bases. Looked up from germline, CDR1 is MGHRA and CDR2 is YSYEKL. The CDR3 spans 15 residues. The CDR3 reads CASSQEVAEPYGYTF. For the CDR3, the DNA is TGCGCCAGCAGCCAAGAAGTTGCGGAGCCCTATGGCTACACCTTC.

The chain employs TRBV4-2 and TRBJ2-7; 9 nucleotides line up with TRBD1. With 6 bases clipped from V and 0 bases from J, the junction kept 6 bases outside the gene matches. Looked up from germline, CDR1 is LGHNA and CDR2 is YNFKEQ. The CDR3 extends over 15 amino acids. CDR3 in DNA: TGTGCCAGCAGTTCCGGGACAGGGAGCTCCTACGAGCAGTACTTC. As protein: CASSSGTGSSYEQYF.

The V and J genes are TRBV6-5 and TRBJ2-5, with TRBD2 matching 9 bases. This CDR3 contains 13 residues. J was trimmed by 4 bases and V by 6 bases; bases with no gene match: 3. CDR1 is MNHEY, CDR2 SVGAGI, per germline. The CDR3 here is CASSRGLAETQYF. CDR3 nucleotide sequence: TGTGCCAGCAGCCGGGGACTAGCAGAGACCCAGTACTTC.

The chain carries TRBV15 and TRBJ1-1; 7 bases align to TRBD1. The trim removed 2 bases at V and 3 bases at J, leaving 12 bases unmatched. In germline, CDR1 is LNHNV, CDR2 YYDKDF (reference sequence). This CDR3 is 17 amino acids long. The CDR3 region is CATSRRTGVARHTEAFF. The CDR3 nucleotides are TGTGCCACCAGCAGACGTACAGGGGTAGCGAGACACACTGAAGCTTTCTTT.

In its sample, this clone was seen a few times. V gene TRBV4-1 combines with J gene TRBJ1-5; 7 bases are shared with TRBD1. The CDR3 is 15 amino acids. With 1 base clipped from V and 7 bases from J, the junction kept 7 bases outside the gene matches. Germline lookup yields CDR1 MGHRA and CDR2 YSYEKL. As DNA, the CDR3 is TGCGCCAGCAGCCAAGTGGCAGGGGGTGGCCAGCCCCAGCATTTT. It is translated as CASSQVAGGGQPQHF.

Points on this clone: Germline is not matched at one junction end, which may reflect a read error. V is TRBV7-2 and J is TRBJ2-6; D is unclear. Germline CDR1 reads SGHTA; CDR2 reads FQGNSA. The CDR3 has 16 amino acids. CDR3 DNA: TGCGCCAGCAGCCAAGATCGCCAGGCTGGGGCCAACGTCCTGACTTTC. The encoded protein is CASSQDRQAGANVLTF.

The chain employs TRBV30 and TRBJ2-2, with D maybe TRBD1 (5 bases). CDR3 length: 13 residues. V dropped 0 bases and J dropped 5 bases, with 7 bases sitting between them. Germline V gene lookup returns CDR1 GTSNPN and CDR2 SVGIG (reference sequence). The CDR3 here is CAWSVQATGELFF. In nucleotides, the CDR3 is TGTGCCTGGAGTGTACAGGCGACCGGGGAGCTGTTTTTT.

The rearrangement links TRBV19 to TRBJ1-4, with a tentative D call TRBD1 (5 bases). V dropped 3 bases and J dropped 7 bases, with 15 bases sitting between them. Germline V gene sequence: CDR1 LNHDA, CDR2 SQIVND (reference sequence). CDR3 size: 15 residues. DNA for the CDR3: TGTGCCAGTAGTATCCGACAGATCGGTACTGAAAAACTGTTTTTT. Its translation is CASSIRQIGTEKLFF.

The chain carries TRBV7-6 and TRBJ2-6; TRBD2 is a possible D gene (6 bases). Trimming stripped 0 bases from V and 1 base from J, with 7 bases between. Germline V gives CDR1 SGHVS, CDR2 FNYEAQ. The CDR3 loop spans 16 amino acids. Here the CDR3 reads CASSLAGGSGANVLTF. Written as DNA, the CDR3 is TGTGCCAGCAGCTTAGCGGGGGGATCTGGGGCCAACGTCCTGACTTTC.

The chain combines TRBV2 with TRBJ2-7; D gene uncertain. Germline assignment: CDR1 SNHLY and CDR2 FYNNEI. V lost 6 bases and J lost 0, with 6 bases in between. This CDR3 comprises 12 residues. The CDR3 protein is CASRLNSYEQYF. The CDR3 DNA follows: TGTGCCAGCAGACTGAACTCCTACGAGCAGTACTTC. The variable domain in full, with the rest retrieved from reference TRBV2 and TRBJ2-7, is EPEVTQTPSHQVTQMGQEVILRCVPISNHLYFYWYRQILGQKVEFLVSFYNNEISEKSEIFDDQFSVERPDGSNFTLKIRSTKLEDSAMYFCASRLNSYEQYFGPGTRLTVT.

V usage is TRBV7-8 and J usage is TRBJ2-7; D may correspond to TRBD1 or TRBD2 (5 bases each). This CDR3 has 17 residues. Germline assignment: CDR1 SGHVS and CDR2 FQNEAQ. The V and J ends lost 1 base and 0 bases respectively, with 16 bases between them. In DNA, the CDR3 is TGTGCCAGCAGCTTAGACCCCCGGGACGTCGGCTCCTACGAGCAGTACTTC. This codes for CASSLDPRDVGSYEQYF.

The CDR3 DNA reads TGTGCCAGCAGCTTAGATTTCTGGACAGCGAACACCGGGGAGCTGTTTTTT. This encodes CASSLDFWTANTGELFF. The rearrangement links TRBV11-2 to TRBJ2-2; the D gene is possibly TRBD1 (6 bases). The CDR3 is made up of 17 amino acids. CDR1 SGHAT and CDR2 FQNNGV come from the germline V gene. The V end was cut by 0 bases, the J end by 0 bases, with 11 bases between.

This clone was observed a handful of times. The rearrangement uses TRBV9 and TRBJ1-5; D ambiguous. The V end lost 4 bases, the J end lost 6 bases, and 11 bases lay between the germline ends. CDR3 length: 13 residues. Looked up from germline, CDR1 is SGDLS and CDR2 is YYNGEE. The CDR3 DNA is TGTGCCAGCAGCAAATCACCAGGTCAGCCCCAGCATTTT. Its translation: CASSKSPGQPQHF.

The V and J genes are TRBV5-4 and TRBJ2-5, with TRBD1 matching 9 bases. The CDR3 runs 13 residues. The germline CDR1 and CDR2 sequences are SGHNT and YYREEE (reference sequence). V lost 6 bases to trimming and J lost 3 bases; unmatched junction nucleotides: 3. CDR3 nucleotides: TGTGCCAGCAAACAGGGGGCAGAAGAGACCCAGTACTTC. Encoded protein: CASKQGAEETQYF.

With respect to this clone: Distinct nucleotide sequences in the sample also encode this CDR3. The V call is TRBV28, the J call TRBJ1-5; the D is unclear. The length of the CDR3 is 11 residues. Deletions cut 3 bases from V and 6 bases from J, with 3 bases between. CDR1 is MDHEN, CDR2 SYDVKM, per germline. CDR3 amino acids: CASSLGQPQHF. CDR3 DNA sequence: TGTGCCAGCAGTTTGGGTCAGCCCCAGCATTTT.

The chain is built from TRBV13 and TRBJ1-5; D is perhaps TRBD1 (5 bases). The V and J ends lost 4 bases and 5 bases respectively, with 6 bases between them. The germline V gene encodes CDR1 PRHDT and CDR2 FYEKMQ (reference sequence). The CDR3 runs 12 residues. CDR3 in DNA: TGTGCCAGCAGCTACAGGTATCAGCCCCAGCATTTT. It codes for CASSYRYQPQHF.

The DNA for the CDR3 is TGTGCCAGCAGACCCCGACAGGGCGGGACTGAAGCTTTCTTT. Amino acids: CASRPRQGGTEAFF. The chain links TRBV27 to TRBJ1-1; 7 bases are a match to TRBD1. This CDR3 contains 14 residues. Losses at the gene ends were 6 bases for V and 5 bases for J; bases not matched to a gene: 9. CDR1 and CDR2 (germline): MNHEY, SMNVEV (reference sequence).

The CDR3 DNA reads TGTGCCAGCAGCCTTCAGGGTTACGAGCAGTACTTC. This encodes CASSLQGYEQYF. V gene TRBV9 combines with J gene TRBJ2-7, with D maybe TRBD1 (5 bases). The CDR3 covers 12 residues. The germline V gene encodes CDR1 SGDLS and CDR2 YYNGEE. V was pared by 4 bases and J by 4 bases, with 9 bases between.

The rearrangement joins TRBV27 to TRBJ1-2; D may be TRBD1 (6 bases). The CDR3 totals 14 residues. Trimming shortened V by 8 bases and J by 4 bases, and 17 bases separated the two germline ends. CDR1 is MNHEY, CDR2 SMNVEV, per germline (reference sequence). CDR3: CASGLGGYSYGYTF. CDR3 coding DNA: TGTGCCAGCGGTCTAGGGGGTTATAGCTATGGCTACACCTTC.

The rearrangement joins TRBV11-2 to TRBJ2-6, with D unresolved. The CDR3 covers 14 residues. Between the trimmed V and J ends, which lost 2 bases and 2 bases, there was a span of 4 bases. Germline V lookup: CDR1 SGHAT, CDR2 FQNNGV. CDR3 protein: CASSLTTGANVLTF. CDR3 sequence (DNA): TGTGCCAGCAGCTTAACGACTGGGGCCAACGTCCTGACTTTC.

The rearrangement joins TRBV7-9 to TRBJ1-2; D remains unclear. Germline V gene data show CDR1 as SEHNR and CDR2 as FQNEAQ (reference sequence). The CDR3 spans 13 residues. Trimming shortened V by 5 bases and J by 6 bases, and 13 bases separated the two germline ends. CDR3 region: CASSARTYDGYTF. The CDR3 DNA follows: TGTGCCAGCAGCGCTCGAACATATGATGGCTACACCTTC.

This clone was counted a few times. The chain has TRBV11-2 and TRBJ2-7, with D unresolved. This CDR3 is built from 14 residues. Trimming took 4 bases from V and 2 from J, leaving 12 bases between them. Germline lookup yields CDR1 SGHAT and CDR2 FQNNGV. CDR3 DNA sequence: TGTGCCAGCAGCTCGAAACTGGACGCCTACGAGCAGTACTTC. Translating it yields CASSSKLDAYEQYF. Drawing the rest from reference TRBV11-2 and TRBJ2-7, the complete variable domain is EAGVAQSPRYKIIEKRQSVAFWCNPISGHATLYWYQQILGQGPKLLIQFQNNGVVDDSQLPKDRFSAERLKGVDSTLKIQPAKLEDSAVYLCASSSKLDAYEQYFGPGTRLTVT.

This chain joins TRBV6-5 and TRBJ1-1, with 7 bases matching TRBD1. The germline V gene has CDR1 MNHEY and CDR2 SVGAGI. The CDR3 loop spans 16 amino acids. V shed 1 base, J shed 3 bases, and the junction held 8 bases outside the gene matches. The DNA for the CDR3 is TGTGCCAGCAGTTACTATCGACAGGGTGGGTACACTGAAGCTTTCTTT. Its translation is CASSYYRQGGYTEAFF.